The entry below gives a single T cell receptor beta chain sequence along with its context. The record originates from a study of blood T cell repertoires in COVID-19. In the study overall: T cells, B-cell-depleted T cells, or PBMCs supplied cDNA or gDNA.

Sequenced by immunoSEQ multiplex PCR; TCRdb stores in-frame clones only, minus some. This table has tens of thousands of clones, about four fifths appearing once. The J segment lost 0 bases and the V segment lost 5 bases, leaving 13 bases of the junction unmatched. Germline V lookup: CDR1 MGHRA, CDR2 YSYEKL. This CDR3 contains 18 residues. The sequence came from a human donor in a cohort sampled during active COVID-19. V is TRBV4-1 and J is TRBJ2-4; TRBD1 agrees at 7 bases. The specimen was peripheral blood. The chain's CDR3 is CASSNPTRDSQAKNIQYF. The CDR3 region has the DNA TGCGCCAGCAGCAACCCTACGAGGGACAGCCAAGCCAAAAACATTCAGTACTTC.